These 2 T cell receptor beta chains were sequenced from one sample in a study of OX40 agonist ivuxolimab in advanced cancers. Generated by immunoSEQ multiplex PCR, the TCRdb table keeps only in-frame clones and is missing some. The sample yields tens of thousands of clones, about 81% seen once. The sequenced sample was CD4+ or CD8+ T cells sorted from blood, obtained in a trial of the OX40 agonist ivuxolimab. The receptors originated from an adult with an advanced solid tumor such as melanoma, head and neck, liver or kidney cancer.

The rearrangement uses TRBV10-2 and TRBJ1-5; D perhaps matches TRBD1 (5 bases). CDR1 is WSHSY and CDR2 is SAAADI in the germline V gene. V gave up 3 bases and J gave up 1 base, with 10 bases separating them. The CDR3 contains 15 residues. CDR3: CASSESRDSNQPQHF. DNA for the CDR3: TGCGCCAGCAGTGAAAGCAGGGACAGCAATCAGCCCCAGCATTTT.

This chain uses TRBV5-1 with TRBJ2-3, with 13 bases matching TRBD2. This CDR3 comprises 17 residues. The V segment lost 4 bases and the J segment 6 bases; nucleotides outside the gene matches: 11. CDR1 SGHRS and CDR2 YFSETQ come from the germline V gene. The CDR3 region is CASSRGLAGTPRDTQYF. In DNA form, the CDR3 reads TGCGCCAGCAGCCGGGGACTAGCGGGGACACCCCGGGATACGCAGTATTTT.